The entry below describes one T cell receptor (beta chain). The source of the sample is a study of blood T cell repertoires in COVID-19. About the study: Sites in the United States, Italy and Spain provided acute and convalescent COVID-19 samples. T cells, B-cell-depleted T cells, or PBMCs supplied cDNA or gDNA.

Trimming cost V 0 bases and J 3 bases; bases outside gene matches: 0. The CDR3 is 15 amino acids. In germline, CDR1 is LGHNA, CDR2 YSLEER. Source study methods: Estimation of nucleated cell counts was performed using reference gene primer amplification. Assay used: immunoSEQ multiplex PCR; TCRdb lists only in-frame clones, some missing. That table furnishes V, J and clone size, whereas the DNA furnished D and trimming. This sample has 250,000 to 400,000 clones, with about 91% found just once. Seattle cases were enrolled at active infection and followed longitudinally. Sequenced: peripheral blood. This sequence joins TRBV4-3 and TRBJ1-1; TRBD1 aligns across 11 bases. The clonotype originates from a young woman with COVID-19, enrolled during active disease. CDR3 coding DNA: TGCGCCAGCAGCCAAGAGGGACAGGGGGACACTGAAGCTTTCTTT. It yields the protein CASSQEGQGDTEAFF.